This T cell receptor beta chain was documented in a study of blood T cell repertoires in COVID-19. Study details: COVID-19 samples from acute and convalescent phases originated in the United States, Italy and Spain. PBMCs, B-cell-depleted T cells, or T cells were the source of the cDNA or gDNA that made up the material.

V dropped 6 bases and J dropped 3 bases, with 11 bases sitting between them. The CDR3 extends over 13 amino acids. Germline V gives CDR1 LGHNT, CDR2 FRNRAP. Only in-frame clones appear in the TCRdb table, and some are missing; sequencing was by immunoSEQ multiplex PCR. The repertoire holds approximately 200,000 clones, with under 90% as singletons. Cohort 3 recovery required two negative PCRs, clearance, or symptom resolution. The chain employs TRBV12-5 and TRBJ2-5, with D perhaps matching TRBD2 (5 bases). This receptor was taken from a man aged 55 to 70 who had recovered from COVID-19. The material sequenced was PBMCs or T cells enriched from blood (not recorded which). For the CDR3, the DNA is TGTGCTAGTGGATCGGTGGAGGAAGAGACCCAGTACTTC. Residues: CASGSVEEETQYF.